The source of this T cell receptor beta chain is a study of cytomegalovirus exposure and HLA in healthy donors. Study findings and constraints: The majority of TCR sequences were rare, yet some public TCRs appeared in many donors. Most subjects' HLA-A and HLA-B alleles were reportedly predicted from TCR beta sequences.

The V end was cut by 2 bases, the J end by 4 bases, with 11 bases between. The germline gives CDR1 MNHEY, CDR2 SVGAGI. The CDR3 runs to 14 residues. This clone was observed a handful of times. Its antigen is unidentified. The PCR was carried out with 60 Vbeta primers and 13 Jbeta primers. Profiling relied on immunoSEQ multiplex PCR, and the TCRdb table lists in-frame clones only, not all of them. This sample carries approximately 190,000 clones, 55% to 75% of them seen once, and the ten largest clones take about 3%. The specimen was PBMCs. The chain joins TRBV6-5 to TRBJ1-2; weak D call: TRBD1 (5 bases). The sequence was obtained from a man in his forties in good health and CMV-seropositive. The CDR3 spells CASSYDRFGYGYTF. In DNA form, the CDR3 reads TGTGCCAGCAGTTACGACAGATTCGGCTATGGCTACACCTTC.